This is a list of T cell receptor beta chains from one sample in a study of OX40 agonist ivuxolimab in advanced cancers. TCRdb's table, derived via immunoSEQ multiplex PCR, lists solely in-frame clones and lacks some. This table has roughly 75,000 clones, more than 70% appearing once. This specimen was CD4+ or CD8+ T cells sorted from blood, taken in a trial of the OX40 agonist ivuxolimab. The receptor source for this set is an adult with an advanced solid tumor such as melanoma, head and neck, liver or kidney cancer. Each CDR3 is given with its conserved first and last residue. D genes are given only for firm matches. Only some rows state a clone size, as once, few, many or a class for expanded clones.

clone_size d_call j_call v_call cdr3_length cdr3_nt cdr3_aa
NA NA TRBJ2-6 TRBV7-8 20 TGTGCCAGCAGCTTACTGACGGTCCAGGACTCTTACTCTGGGGCCAACGTCCTGACTTTC CASSLLTVQDSYSGANVLTF
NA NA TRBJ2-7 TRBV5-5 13 TGTGCCAGCAGCATAACTCAGGGGTACGAGCAGTACTTC CASSITQGYEQYF
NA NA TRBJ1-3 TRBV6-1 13 TGTGCCAGCAGTGAGACACCGGGAAACACCATATATTTT CASSETPGNTIYF
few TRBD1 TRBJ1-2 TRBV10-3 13 TGTGCCATCTGGGACAGGCGTAACTATGGCTACACCTTC CAIWDRRNYGYTF
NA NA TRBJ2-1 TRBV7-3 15 TGTGCCAGCAGCGGCGGAAAGGGGTCCTACAATGAGCAGTTCTTC CASSGGKGSYNEQFF
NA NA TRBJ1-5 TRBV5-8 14 TGTGCCAGCAGCTTGGGCCAGGGGCACCAGCCCCAGCATTTT CASSLGQGHQPQHF
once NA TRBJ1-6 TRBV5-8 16 TGTGCCAGCAGCTTGTCTAACAGGGCGTTGAATTCACCCCTCCACTTT CASSLSNRALNSPLHF
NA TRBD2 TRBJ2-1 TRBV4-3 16 TGCGCCAGCAGCCAAGGAATAAGCGGGAGGGTCAATGAGCAGTTCTTC CASSQGISGRVNEQFF
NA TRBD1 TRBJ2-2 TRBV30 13 TGTGCCTGGAGGGGACAGTACACCGGGGAGCTGTTTTTT CAWRGQYTGELFF
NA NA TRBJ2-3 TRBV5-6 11 TGTGCCAGCAGCGCTACAGATACGCAGTATTTT CASSATDTQYF
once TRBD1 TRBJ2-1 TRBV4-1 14 TGCGCCAGCAGTCATAGGACAGGGCTGGATGAGCAGTTCTTC CASSHRTGLDEQFF
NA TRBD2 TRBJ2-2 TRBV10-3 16 TGTGCCATCAAGGGACTAGCGGGAGGCCACGCCGGGGAGCTGTTTTTT CAIKGLAGGHAGELFF
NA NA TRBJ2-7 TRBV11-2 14 TGTGCCAGCAGCTTAGGCAGCGCGAACTACGAGCAGTACTTC CASSLGSANYEQYF
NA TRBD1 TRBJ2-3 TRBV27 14 TGTGCCAGCAGCGACAGGGGGAGTACAGATACGCAGTATTTT CASSDRGSTDTQYF
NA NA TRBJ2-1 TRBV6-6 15 TGTGCCAGCAGTTACCAAGCCTATCGGGACAATGAGCAGTTCTTC CASSYQAYRDNEQFF
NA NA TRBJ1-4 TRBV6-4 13 TGTGCCAGCAGTGTTGTATCGGGTGAAAAACTGTTTTTT CASSVVSGEKLFF
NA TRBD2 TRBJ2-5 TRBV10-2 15 TGCGCCAGCAGTGACCCTAGCGGGTACCAAGAGACCCAGTACTTC CASSDPSGYQETQYF
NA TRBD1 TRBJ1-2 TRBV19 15 TGTGCCAGCCGATTCCCGGGACAGGGGCATTATGGCTACACCTTC CASRFPGQGHYGYTF
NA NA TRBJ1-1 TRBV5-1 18 TGCGCCAGCAGCCTTGGGGGCCTATTTGGCAGGGTGAACACTGAAGCTTTCTTT CASSLGGLFGRVNTEAFF
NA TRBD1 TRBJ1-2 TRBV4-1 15 TGCGCCAGCAGCCAATTATCAGGGGGGACGTATGGCTACACCTTC CASSQLSGGTYGYTF
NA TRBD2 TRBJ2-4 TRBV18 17 TGTGCCAGCTCGCCCTTCGGACTAGCGGGAGGCGGAAACATTCAGTACTTC CASSPFGLAGGGNIQYF
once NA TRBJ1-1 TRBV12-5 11 TGTGCTAGTGGTAAGACCCTTGAAGCTTTCTTT CASGKTLEAFF
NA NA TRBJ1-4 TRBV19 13 TGTGCCAGTAGTTTGGATGGCTTTGAAAAACTGTTTTTT CASSLDGFEKLFF
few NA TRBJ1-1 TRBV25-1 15 TGTGCCAGCAGAGAGCCGGGGGAGGAACGGACTGAAGCTTTCTTT CASREPGEERTEAFF
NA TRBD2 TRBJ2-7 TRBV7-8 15 TGTGCCAGCAGCTTAAGATTAGCGGGAAACTACGAGCAGTACTTC CASSLRLAGNYEQYF
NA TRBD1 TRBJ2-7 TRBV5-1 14 TGCGCCAGCAGCTTTCTAGGGGGCAACTACGAGCAGTACTTC CASSFLGGNYEQYF
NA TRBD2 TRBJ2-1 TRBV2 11 TGTGCCAGCACGATAGCGGGGGTGCAGTTCTTC CASTIAGVQFF
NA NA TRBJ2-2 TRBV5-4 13 TGTGCCAGCAGCTATTCGGACTCCCGGGAGCTGTTTTTT CASSYSDSRELFF
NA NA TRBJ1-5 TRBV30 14 TGTGCCTGGAGTCGGCCAGTCAGCAATCAGCCCCAGCATTTT CAWSRPVSNQPQHF
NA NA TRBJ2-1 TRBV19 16 TGTGCCAGTAGTATTTCCTCAACTGAGAACTACAATGAGCAGTTCTTC CASSISSTENYNEQFF
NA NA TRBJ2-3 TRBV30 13 TGTGCCTGGAGTGCGGGCGAGGCAGATACGCAGTATTTT CAWSAGEADTQYF
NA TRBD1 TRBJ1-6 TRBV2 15 TGTGCCAGCAGAGATGACAGGGTTGGGAATTCACCCCTCCACTTT CASRDDRVGNSPLHF
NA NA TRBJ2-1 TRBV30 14 TGTGCCTGGAGTAGTGGGAGCTCCTACAATGAGCAGTTCTTC CAWSSGSSYNEQFF
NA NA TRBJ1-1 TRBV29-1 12 TGCAGCGTGGTGACCCTTGGAACTGAAGCTTTCTTT CSVVTLGTEAFF
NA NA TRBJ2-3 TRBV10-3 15 TGTGCCATCAGGAAGCAGGGTTTAAGCACAGATACGCAGTATTTT CAIRKQGLSTDTQYF
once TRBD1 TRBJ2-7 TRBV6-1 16 TGTGCCAGCAGTGGAGCCCCCGGGACAGGGTTGAACGAGCAGTACTTC CASSGAPGTGLNEQYF
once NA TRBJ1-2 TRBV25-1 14 TGTGCCAGCAGTGAATCCGGGTGGAGAGAGGGCTACACCTTC CASSESGWREGYTF
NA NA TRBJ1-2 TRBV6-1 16 TGTGCCAGCAGTGAAGTAGGAACAGCCCCTAACTATGGCTACACCTTC CASSEVGTAPNYGYTF
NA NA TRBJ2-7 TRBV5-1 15 TGCGCCAGCGCCCCACTGACAGGCCCGGACTACGAGCAGTACTTC CASAPLTGPDYEQYF
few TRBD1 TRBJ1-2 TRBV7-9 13 TGTGCCAGCAGCTTAACAGGGGGCTACGGCTACACCTTC CASSLTGGYGYTF
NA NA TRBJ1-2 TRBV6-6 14 TGTGCCAGCAGTTCTTTCCCTGACCCGGGGGGCTACACCTTC CASSSFPDPGGYTF
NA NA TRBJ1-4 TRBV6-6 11 TGTGCCAGCATCGGGAATGAAAAACTGTTTTTT CASIGNEKLFF
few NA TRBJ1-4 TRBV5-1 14 TGCGCCAGCAGCTCTGGACGGCTTAATGAAAAACTGTTTTTT CASSSGRLNEKLFF
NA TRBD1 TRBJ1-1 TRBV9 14 TGTGCCAGCAGCGTTCAGGGGGCCGAGACTGAAGCTTTCTTT CASSVQGAETEAFF
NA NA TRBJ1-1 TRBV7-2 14 TGTGCCAGCAGCTTTTCCGGGGGTATCACTGAAGCTTTCTTT CASSFSGGITEAFF